The 32 T cell receptor beta chains in this list originate from one sample, sequenced in a study of PD-L1 blockade in urothelial cancer (dated by TCRdb to 2016 to 2017). The method was the immunoSEQ multiplex PCR assay. The table was pulled from immuneACCESS by TCRdb, which kept in-frame rearrangements only. Such tables lose some clones; where checked, under half of the loss comes from unresolved V genes, and the rest has no known cause. The sample has roughly 24,000 clones on record, around nine tenths of them singletons. 31% of the sample lies in the top ten. The sample consisted of PBMCs, taken around atezolizumab (anti-PD-L1) treatment. The receptor set was obtained from a man aged 55-75 years with urothelial cancer.

The rearrangement links TRBV6-5 to TRBJ1-5; 7 bases agree with TRBD1. This CDR3 is 15 amino acids long. The V segment lost 6 bases and the J segment 0 bases; nucleotides outside the gene matches: 5. Germline CDR1 MNHEY, CDR2 SVGAGI. The DNA for the CDR3 is TGTGCCAGCAGACCTGGGACAGCTAGCAATCAGCCCCAGCATTTT. Encoded protein: CASRPGTASNQPQHF.

Here the CDR3 reads CASSPRGVSYEQYF. CDR3 coding DNA: TGCGCCAGCAGTCCCAGGGGGGTCTCCTACGAGCAGTACTTC. The chain employs TRBV5-1 and TRBJ2-7; a possible D gene is TRBD1 (7 bases). The length of the CDR3 is 14 residues. Germline CDR1 and CDR2: SGHRS and YFSETQ. The germline V and J ends were trimmed by 5 bases and 0 bases, with 12 bases remaining between them.

The chain recombines TRBV6-6 with TRBJ1-6, with a weak D call TRBD1 (5 bases). There are 15 residues in the CDR3. CDR1 and CDR2 from the germline V gene are MNHNY and SVGAGI (reference sequence). V was cut by 4 bases and J by 8 bases, with 15 bases left in between. CDR3 residues: CASSSPGTRDSPLHF. In nucleotides, the CDR3 is TGTGCCAGCAGTTCGCCGGGGACTCGAGATTCACCCCTCCACTTT.

J is TRBJ1-1 and V is TRBV15; weak D call: TRBD1 (6 bases). This CDR3 contains 13 residues. The V end lost 5 bases, the J end lost 6 bases, and 13 bases lay between the germline ends. From germline, CDR1 is LNHNV and CDR2 YYDKDF (reference sequence). The CDR3 protein is CATSLDRIPEAFF. The CDR3 region has the DNA TGTGCCACCAGCCTGGACAGAATCCCTGAAGCTTTCTTT.

This rearrangement joins TRBV5-4 to TRBJ2-3, with D maybe TRBD2 (6 bases). Germline loops: CDR1 SGHNT, CDR2 YYREEE (reference sequence). The V and J ends lost 0 bases and 1 base respectively, with 9 bases between them. The CDR3 consists of 15 residues. The CDR3 DNA reads TGTGCCAGCAGCTTGGACGGGGGAGGCACAGATACGCAGTATTTT. Protein: CASSLDGGGTDTQYF.

V and J are TRBV18 and TRBJ2-1, with 9 bases aligning to TRBD2. The CDR3 has 15 residues. Germline V gives CDR1 KGHSH, CDR2 LQKENI. The junction had 4 bases not matched to a gene; V was cut back by 3 bases and J by 4 bases. The CDR3 loop is CASSPEREVYNEQFF. The CDR3 DNA is TGTGCCAGCTCACCCGAGCGGGAGGTTTACAATGAGCAGTTCTTC.

The V gene is TRBV29-1, the J gene TRBJ1-2, with TRBD1 identical over 7 bases. The CDR3 has 12 residues. Germline CDR1 and CDR2: SQVTM and ANQGSEA. J lost 13 bases, V lost 7 bases, and 15 bases had no gene match. The CDR3 protein is CSDRQGVLGITF. The CDR3 DNA reads TGCAGCGATAGACAGGGAGTTTTGGGGATCACCTTC.

This sequence joins TRBV15 and TRBJ2-3; tentative D call: TRBD2 (5 bases). Trimming took off 1 base at V and 3 bases at J, with 14 bases between the two ends. The germline CDR1 and CDR2 sequences are LNHNV and YYDKDF (reference sequence). The CDR3 has 16 residues. CDR3 DNA sequence: TGTGCCACCAGCAGAGTCTGGGAGATAGGGACAGATACGCAGTATTTT. Its protein is CATSRVWEIGTDTQYF.

The chain recombines TRBV19 with TRBJ1-4, with 8 bases identical to TRBD1. V lost 10 bases, J lost 8 bases, and 9 bases stayed unmatched. This CDR3 has 13 residues. The germline gives CDR1 LNHDA, CDR2 SQIVND (reference sequence). CDR3 coding DNA: TGTGCCACCCACGGACAGGGCGGCGAAAAACTGTTTTTT. Translating gives CATHGQGGEKLFF.

The chain joins TRBV6-5 to TRBJ2-2, with TRBD1 matching 7 bases. V shed 4 bases and J 7 bases; nucleotides not matched to a gene: 3. CDR1 MNHEY and CDR2 SVGAGI come from the germline V gene. The CDR3 totals 13 residues. The CDR3 region has the DNA TGTGCCAGCAGTTCGACAGGGTTCGGGGAGCTGTTTTTT. It specifies CASSSTGFGELFF.

The chain links TRBV18 to TRBJ2-3, with D uncertain. Per germline, CDR1 KGHSH and CDR2 LQKENI. The CDR3 spans 13 residues. Trimming took 4 bases from V and 3 from J, leaving 8 bases between them. Written as DNA, the CDR3 is TGTGCCAGCTCACTTTCCGGGACAGATACGCAGTATTTT. This translates into CASSLSGTDTQYF. Filled out from reference TRBV18 and TRBJ2-3, the complete variable domain reads NAGVMQNPRHLVRRRGQEARLRCSPMKGHSHVYWYRQLPEEGLKFMVYLQKENIIDESGMPKERFSAEFPKEGPSILRIQQVVRGDSAAYFCASSLSGTDTQYFGPGTRLTVL.

The gene calls are TRBV12-5 and TRBJ2-7; possible D gene TRBD1, 6 bases. The germline V and J ends were trimmed by 6 bases and 1 base, with 13 bases remaining between them. From germline, CDR1 is LGHNT and CDR2 FRNRAP. CDR3 length: 14 residues. CDR3 sequence: CASGLYRESYEQYF. The CDR3 region has the DNA TGTGCTAGTGGCTTATACAGGGAATCCTACGAGCAGTACTTC.

The chain carries TRBV14 and TRBJ2-1, with D perhaps matching TRBD1 (6 bases). Germline V gives CDR1 SGHDN, CDR2 FVKESK. This CDR3 has 13 amino acids. V lost 3 bases and J 9 bases, leaving 12 bases between the germline ends. The DNA of the CDR3 is TGTGCCAGCAGCCAGACAGGTTCGCCTGAGCAGTTCTTC. It is translated as CASSQTGSPEQFF.

This clone was counted once. The V gene is TRBV7-6, the J gene TRBJ1-6, with unresolved D. The CDR3 covers 15 residues. The germline V and J ends were trimmed by 5 bases and 7 bases, with 15 bases remaining between them. The germline gives CDR1 SGHVS, CDR2 FNYEAQ. DNA of the CDR3: TGTGCCAGCAGCGTAGAAGGAGGAGGGAATTCACCCCTCCACTTT. Translating it yields CASSVEGGGNSPLHF.

V gene TRBV11-2 combines with J gene TRBJ1-4, with a weak D call TRBD1 (5 bases). Germline values: CDR1 SGHAT, CDR2 FQNNGV. The ends were cut back, 6 bases at V and 2 bases at J, with 16 bases in the middle. This CDR3 comprises 16 residues. This CDR3 is CASRPIKGFTNEKLFF. DNA for the CDR3: TGTGCCAGCAGACCCATTAAGGGGTTTACTAATGAAAAACTGTTTTTT.

This clone was observed once. The chain recombines TRBV9 with TRBJ1-1; no clear D gene. V shed 0 bases and J shed 6 bases, with 9 bases lying between them. Germline values: CDR1 SGDLS, CDR2 YYNGEE. The CDR3 contains 13 residues. Here the CDR3 DNA reads TGTGCCAGCAGCGTAGCTACCTCGTCTGAAGCTTTCTTT. Its translation: CASSVATSSEAFF.

The chain couples TRBV29-1 to TRBJ2-1; TRBD1 matches at 8 bases. The V segment lost 4 bases and the J segment 10 bases; nucleotides outside the gene matches: 9. Germline lookup yields CDR1 SQVTM and CDR2 ANQGSEA. The CDR3 consists of 13 residues. The chain's CDR3 is CSVGTGGYREQFF. As DNA, the CDR3 is TGCAGCGTTGGTACAGGGGGATACCGAGAGCAGTTCTTC.

The chain combines TRBV7-2 with TRBJ2-1; 11 bases line up with TRBD2. J lost 9 bases, V lost 5 bases, and 12 bases had no gene match. CDR1 is SGHTA and CDR2 is FQGNSA in the germline V gene. The CDR3 is 16 amino acids. This CDR3 reads CASSTQVLAGGSEQFF. CDR3 bases: TGTGCCAGCAGCACCCAGGTCCTAGCGGGAGGAAGTGAGCAGTTCTTC.

This rearrangement joins TRBV5-1 to TRBJ2-7, with D possibly matching TRBD2 (5 bases). Germline loops: CDR1 SGHRS, CDR2 YFSETQ. V was clipped by 3 bases and J by 1 base, with 11 bases between them. The CDR3 length is 14 residues. As DNA, the CDR3 is TGCGCCAGCAGCTCCATTTCGGGGTCCTACGAGCAGTACTTC. This gives the protein CASSSISGSYEQYF. The full variable domain, completed using reference TRBV5-1 and TRBJ2-7, is KAGVTQTPRYLIKTRGQQVTLSCSPISGHRSVSWYQQTPGQGLQFLFEYFSETQRNKGNFPGRFSGRQFSNSRSEMNVSTLELGDSALYLCASSSISGSYEQYFGPGTRLTVT.

The J gene is TRBJ1-1, the V gene TRBV10-3; D is uncertain. Deletions cut 3 bases from V and 7 bases from J, with 6 bases between. CDR1 and CDR2 (germline): ENHRY, SYGVKD. The CDR3 loop spans 11 amino acids. CDR3 coding DNA: TGTGCCATCAGTGATTCCTATGAAGCTTTCTTT. It yields the protein CAISDSYEAFF.

The rearrangement joins TRBV6-1 to TRBJ2-5; D is possibly TRBD1 (6 bases). The CDR3 contains 13 residues. Looked up from germline, CDR1 is MNHNS and CDR2 is SASEGT. Deletions cut 10 bases from V and 3 bases from J, with 15 bases between. CDR3 in DNA: TGTGCCACACGGGGACAACTTAAAGAGACCCAGTACTTC. Its protein product is CATRGQLKETQYF.

The V gene is TRBV9, the J gene TRBJ2-3; TRBD1 is a possible D gene (5 bases). Germline CDR1 and CDR2: SGDLS and YYNGEE. This CDR3 comprises 16 residues. Trimming removed 4 bases at V and 0 bases at J, with 15 bases between. The CDR3 DNA reads as TGTGCCAGCAGCCCACAACAGGAGACTAGCACAGATACGCAGTATTTT. Amino acid sequence: CASSPQQETSTDTQYF.

V and J are TRBV7-9 and TRBJ1-1; TRBD1 is a possible D gene (6 bases). CDR3 length: 14 amino acids. Trimming cost V 4 bases and J 2 bases, with 11 bases left between them. Germline V gene sequence: CDR1 SEHNR, CDR2 FQNEAQ (reference sequence). CDR3 residues: CASSSRQANTEAFF. CDR3 coding DNA: TGTGCCAGCAGCTCCAGACAGGCCAACACTGAAGCTTTCTTT.

V gene TRBV9 combines with J gene TRBJ1-6; the D is unclear. Germline V gene lookup returns CDR1 SGDLS and CDR2 YYNGEE. The CDR3 sequence is 12 residues long. The V and J ends lost 0 bases and 13 bases respectively, with 8 bases between them. This chain's CDR3 is CASSVGLSPLHF. The CDR3 DNA sequence: TGTGCCAGCAGCGTAGGTTTGAGCCCCCTCCACTTT.

Here the CDR3 reads CASSATGGTEAFF. DNA for the CDR3: TGTGCCAGCAGCGCGACAGGGGGCACTGAAGCTTTCTTT. The gene calls are TRBV7-3 and TRBJ1-1, with TRBD1 matching 9 bases. The CDR3 length is 13 residues. CDR1 and CDR2 from the germline V gene are SGHTA and FQGTGA. The V segment lost 5 bases and the J segment 4 bases; nucleotides outside the gene matches: 2.

The rearrangement links TRBV28 to TRBJ1-5; TRBD1 matches at 9 bases. CDR3 length: 15 residues. Germline CDR1 reads MDHEN; CDR2 reads SYDVKM. V dropped 6 bases and J dropped 3; count of bases not matched to a gene: 6. The CDR3 nucleotides are TGTGCCAGCAGCCAGACAGGGGGGAACAATCAGCCCCAGCATTTT. This gives the protein CASSQTGGNNQPQHF.

V is TRBV7-2 and J is TRBJ1-3, with TRBD1 as a possible D gene (5 bases). The V gene's germline CDR1 is SGHTA and CDR2 FQGNSA. This CDR3 is built from 16 residues. Trimming left V 5 bases short and J 0 bases short, with 14 bases between. The CDR3 protein is CASSAGRWGSGNTIYF. CDR3 in DNA: TGTGCCAGCAGCGCGGGGCGGTGGGGCTCTGGAAACACCATATATTTT.

This rearrangement joins TRBV15 to TRBJ2-1, with D possibly TRBD2 on 6 matching bases. V lost 5 bases to trimming and J lost 7 bases, with 18 bases between them. The CDR3 consists of 15 residues. Germline values: CDR1 LNHNV, CDR2 YYDKDF (reference sequence). CDR3 nucleotide sequence: TGTGCCACCAGCGCCGGCCCAGGGACTTTGAATGAGCAGTTCTTC. This codes for CATSAGPGTLNEQFF.

The chain joins TRBV19 to TRBJ1-5, with D perhaps matching TRBD1 (5 bases). Trimming shortened V by 7 bases and J by 0 bases, and 13 bases separated the two germline ends. Germline V gives CDR1 LNHDA, CDR2 SQIVND (reference sequence). This CDR3 is 15 amino acids long. For the CDR3, the DNA is TGTGCCAGTACCCGACAGATTAATAGCAATCAGCCCCAGCATTTT. Protein: CASTRQINSNQPQHF. Drawing the rest from reference TRBV19 and TRBJ1-5, the complete variable domain is DGGITQSPKYLFRKEGQNVTLSCEQNLNHDAMYWYRQDPGQGLRLIYYSQIVNDFQKGDIAEGYSVSREKKESFPLTVTSAQKNPTAFYLCASTRQINSNQPQHFGDGTRLSIL.

This chain connects TRBV7-3 to TRBJ1-5; D is unclear. The CDR3 runs to 12 residues. Germline CDR1 SGHTA, CDR2 FQGTGA. V shed 7 bases and J shed 3 bases, with 7 bases lying between them. For the CDR3, the DNA is TGTGCCAGCACCAGTTTCAATCAGCCCCAGCATTTT. It specifies CASTSFNQPQHF.

There are a few counts of this clone. The V call is TRBV30, the J call TRBJ1-6, with TRBD1 identical over 7 bases. Germline values: CDR1 GTSNPN, CDR2 SVGIG (reference sequence). The CDR3 is made up of 15 amino acids. V was clipped by 4 bases and J by 5 bases; unmatched bases: 8. CDR3 residues: CAWNPGRGHNSPLHF. Here the CDR3 DNA reads TGTGCCTGGAACCCCGGGAGGGGGCATAATTCACCCCTCCACTTT.

Only one count was recorded for this clone. This rearrangement joins TRBV7-8 to TRBJ2-7; a weak D match, TRBD1 (6 bases). V was trimmed by 1 base and J by 12 bases, leaving 13 bases between them. Germline CDR1 reads SGHVS; CDR2 reads FQNEAQ. This CDR3 is 12 amino acids long. The CDR3 is CASSLDPQGLYF. The DNA for the CDR3 is TGTGCCAGCAGCTTAGATCCACAGGGTCTGTACTTC. The full variable domain, rest sourced from reference TRBV7-8 and TRBJ2-7, is GAGVSQSPRYKVAKRGQDVALRCDPISGHVSLFWYQQALGQGPEFLTYFQNEAQLDKSGLPSDRFFAERPEGSVSTLKIQRTQQEDSAVYLCASSLDPQGLYFGPGTRLTVT.